These 5 T cell receptor beta chains originate from one sample sequenced in a study of blood T cells in healthy people across ages. With a J-beta primer mix and a sample-barcoded 5' primer, a second PCR ran 7 to 11 cycles. TCRdb re-derived calls from the 5' RACE reads in MiXCR, one entry per CDR3 protein. The sample lists about 680,000 distinct CDR3 sequences, approximately 50% seen once, with roughly 30% in the top ten. Sequenced sample: blood. These TCRs come from a woman aged 55 to 70 in good health.

This clonotype showed up just a few times. The chain carries TRBV5-5 and TRBJ1-2, with D unclear. V lost 4 bases and J lost 4, with 8 bases in between. Germline V gene sequence: CDR1 SGHKS, CDR2 YYEKEE (reference sequence). The CDR3 covers 12 residues. The CDR3 coding sequence is TGTGCCAGCAGCCCTGCCGGCTATGGCTACACCTTC. It is translated as CASSPAGYGYTF.

The genes are TRBV7-2 and TRBJ2-7; TRBD1 matches 7 bases. This CDR3 spans 14 amino acids. V lost 6 bases, J lost 4 bases, and 9 bases stayed unmatched. Per germline, CDR1 SGHTA and CDR2 FQGNSA. The CDR3 DNA reads TGTGCCAGCAGGGCCGGGACAGCAAAATACGAGCAGTACTTC. It translates to CASRAGTAKYEQYF.

V is TRBV7-9 and J is TRBJ2-7, with no clear D. Trimming pared 0 bases from V and 7 bases from J, leaving 19 bases between. Germline-derived CDR1 and CDR2 are SEHNR and FQNEAQ (reference sequence). The CDR3 is 16 residues long. The DNA of the CDR3 is TGTGCCAGCAGCTTAGCGGGCCACCTAATACACAATGAGCAGTACTTC. It specifies CASSLAGHLIHNEQYF.

The V call is TRBV6-5, the J call TRBJ2-1; 7 bases agree with TRBD1. The V gene end was trimmed by 5 bases and the J gene end by 0 bases; junction bases not matched to a gene: 4. The CDR3 covers 15 residues. From germline, CDR1 is MNHEY and CDR2 SVGAGI. CDR3 protein: CASSPDRASYNEQFF. CDR3 DNA sequence: TGTGCCAGCAGTCCCGACAGGGCCTCCTACAATGAGCAGTTCTTC.

This chain links TRBV18 with TRBJ2-7; D unclear. V lost 2 bases to trimming and J lost 5 bases, with 13 bases between them. The CDR3 covers 14 residues. In germline, CDR1 is KGHSH, CDR2 LQKENI. The CDR3 DNA is TGTGCCAGCTCACCATACACACAGACCGACGAGCAGTACTTC. It specifies CASSPYTQTDEQYF.